This TCR beta chain was identified during a study of spatial heterogeneity in lung cancer. Time point defined: sample taken at primary tumor resection. The donor group consisted of approximately 77 patients who had untreated, early-stage non-small cell lung cancer. TCRs were sequenced from unsorted whole RNA of tumor, nontumor lung or PBMC. Regarding the study as a whole: It was found that expanded intratumoral alpha and beta TCR counts tracked tumor mutation counts.

This clonotype was observed at least ten times. Antigen unknown. For a library built for alpha chains, this beta chain is a stray read; little rests on its size. This CDR3 contains 16 residues. V shed 7 bases and J shed 5 bases, with 22 bases lying between them. Per germline, CDR1 MNHEY and CDR2 SVGEGT. TCRdb re-called the 5' RACE reads with MiXCR, one entry per CDR3 protein. The table has 15,000 or so distinct CDR3 sequences, around 4.7% seen once. Sequencing used lung tumor tissue, obtained at surgery. The TCR originated in a female donor with early-stage non-small cell lung cancer. V is TRBV6-2 or TRBV6-3 and J is TRBJ2-3; D may be TRBD1 (6 bases). CDR3 nucleotides: TGTGCCAGCAAGGACCTTCTCACAGGGCAGAAAGATACGCAGTATTTT. Protein sequence: CASKDLLTGQKDTQYF.